The 17 T cell receptor beta chains reported below all come from one sample, sequenced in a study of Graves' ophthalmopathy and Graves' hyperthyroidism. Investigators amplified TCR beta CDR3 regions from RNA transcripts. Investigators did first-round RT-PCR with HTBI primers, then second-round multiplex PCR. Using its own MiXCR run on the multiplex PCR reads, TCRdb lists one record per CDR3 protein. Of hundreds of thousands of distinct CDR3 sequences listed, approximately 15% are singletons. The sequencing sample was made of peripheral blood. These receptors were obtained from a woman under 30 with stable Graves' hyperthyroidism.

There are a few counts of this clonotype. A much larger clone differs by one base, so this may be a read error. This chain links TRBV12-3 or TRBV12-4 with TRBJ2-7; D possibly corresponds to TRBD2 (6 bases). This CDR3 has 14 residues. V was cut by 2 bases and J by 1 base, with 9 bases left in between. The CDR3 DNA is TGTGCCAGCAGTTTAACTAGCTCGTCCTACGAGCAGTACTTC. It yields the protein CASSLTSSSYEQYF.

This clonotype was observed at least ten times. The chain is built from TRBV6-1 and TRBJ1-6, with 11 positions matching TRBD1. The CDR3 has 16 residues. Germline V gives CDR1 MNHNS, CDR2 SASEGT. The V and J ends lost 5 bases and 7 bases, in that order; junction bases with no gene match: 7. CDR3: CASSRGTGGRNSPLHF. In nucleotides, the CDR3 is TGTGCCAGCAGTCGGGGGACAGGGGGAAGGAATTCACCCCTCCACTTT.

This clonotype was observed many times. The rearrangement links TRBV3-1 to TRBJ1-2, with a tentative D call TRBD1 (5 bases). Germline lookup yields CDR1 LGHDT and CDR2 YNNKEL (reference sequence). V was clipped by 5 bases and J by 3 bases, with 16 bases between them. This CDR3 is built from 15 residues. The chain's CDR3 is CASSLGRGKDYGYTF. Here the CDR3 DNA reads TGTGCCAGCAGCTTGGGGAGGGGAAAAGACTATGGCTACACCTTC.

This clonotype has ten or more counts. This chain uses TRBV6-1 with TRBJ1-6; the D gene is possibly TRBD1 (6 bases). Germline loops: CDR1 MNHNS, CDR2 SASEGT. V was trimmed by 1 base and J by 7 bases, leaving 23 bases between them. The CDR3 covers 19 residues. The CDR3 here is CASSEGNRNTGPKNSPLHF. CDR3 sequence (DNA): TGTGCCAGCAGTGAAGGAAATCGTAACACAGGGCCTAAGAATTCACCCCTCCACTTT.

This clonotype was recorded at least ten times. The chain combines TRBV6-2 or TRBV6-3 with TRBJ1-2; tentative D call: TRBD1 (6 bases). The CDR3 contains 15 residues. The V and J ends lost 2 bases and 4 bases respectively, with 14 bases between them. Germline CDR1 MNHEY, CDR2 SVGEGT. This CDR3 reads CASSYITGSGYGYTF. The DNA of the CDR3 is TGTGCCAGCAGTTACATCACAGGGTCTGGCTATGGCTACACCTTC.

This clonotype was detected ten times or more. The chain combines TRBV4-2 with TRBJ1-2; possible D gene TRBD1, 6 bases. This CDR3 is 16 amino acids long. Per germline, CDR1 LGHNA and CDR2 YNFKEQ. The germline V and J ends were trimmed by 0 bases and 0 bases, with 11 bases remaining between them. CDR3 DNA sequence: TGTGCCAGCAGCCAAGATCTGGGGACACCTAACTATGGCTACACCTTC. As protein: CASSQDLGTPNYGYTF.

This clonotype appeared many times. The DNA of the CDR3 is TGTGCCAGCAGTGACGCGGGGGGGTTACAAGAGACCCAGTACTTC. This gives the protein CASSDAGGLQETQYF. The J gene is TRBJ2-5, the V gene TRBV6-1; 9 bases agree with TRBD2. Germline V gene data show CDR1 as MNHNS and CDR2 as SASEGT. Germline trimming cut 3 bases from V and 2 bases from J; bases unmatched to any gene: 4. There are 15 residues in the CDR3.

This clonotype appeared many times. The chain combines TRBV12-3 or TRBV12-4 with TRBJ2-7, with D possibly matching TRBD1 (7 bases). The CDR3 covers 13 residues. V shed 8 bases and J shed 2 bases, with 13 bases lying between them. The CDR3 here is CASGGTATYEQYF. The CDR3 coding sequence is TGTGCCAGCGGCGGGACAGCCACCTACGAGCAGTACTTC.

In this sample, this clonotype turned up a few times. V and J are TRBV7-2 and TRBJ2-5; D unresolved. Per germline, CDR1 SGHTA and CDR2 FQGNSA. Trimming cost V 5 bases and J 0 bases, with 7 bases left between them. The CDR3 totals 13 residues. The CDR3 sequence is CASSTEYQETQYF. CDR3 nucleotide sequence: TGTGCCAGCAGCACAGAGTACCAAGAGACCCAGTACTTC.

This clonotype has a count of ten or more. This chain connects TRBV7-8 to TRBJ2-7; TRBD1 matches at 7 bases. Germline assignment: CDR1 SGHVS and CDR2 FQNEAQ. There are 14 residues in the CDR3. J was trimmed by 7 bases and V by 0 bases; bases with no gene match: 6. CDR3 protein: CASSLAVAGGEQYF. CDR3 in DNA: TGTGCCAGCAGCTTAGCGGTGGCAGGGGGTGAGCAGTACTTC.

As concerns this clonotype: The junction shows a germline mismatch at one end, possibly a read error. V usage is TRBV2 and J usage is TRBJ2-7, with a weak D call TRBD1 (6 bases). From germline, CDR1 is SNHLY and CDR2 FYNNEI. The CDR3 is 17 residues long. The CDR3: CASSESLRTASSYDQYF. CDR3 DNA sequence: TGTGCCAGCAGTGAAAGTTTGAGGACAGCCTCTTCCTACGATCAGTACTTC.

This clonotype was observed many times. V and J are TRBV18 and TRBJ2-7, with D possibly matching TRBD2 (5 bases). This CDR3 region has 14 residues. CDR1 and CDR2 (germline): KGHSH, LQKENI. Trimming shortened V by 0 bases and J by 7 bases, and 13 bases separated the two germline ends. CDR3 DNA: TGTGCCAGCTCACCACCGCCTCCCCGGGGAGAGCAGTACTTC. Translated: CASSPPPPRGEQYF.

In its sample, this clonotype was seen many times. CDR3 protein: CASTVREAFF. CDR3 in DNA: TGTGCCAGCACGGTTCGCGAAGCTTTCTTT. The chain is built from TRBV2 and TRBJ1-1; D gene unclear. From germline, CDR1 is SNHLY and CDR2 FYNNEI. Trimming shortened V by 7 bases and J by 8 bases, and 8 bases separated the two germline ends. The CDR3 has 10 residues. Complete variable domain (other parts from reference TRBV2 and TRBJ1-1): EPEVTQTPSHQVTQMGQEVILRCVPISNHLYFYWYRQILGQKVEFLVSFYNNEISEKSEIFDDQFSVERPDGSNFTLKIRSTKLEDSAMYFCASTVREAFFGQGTRLTVV.

This clonotype was detected many times. This chain joins TRBV24-1 and TRBJ2-5; D may be TRBD1 (6 bases). Trimming shortened V by 4 bases and J by 5 bases, and 25 bases separated the two germline ends. This CDR3 region has 18 residues. Per germline, CDR1 KGHDR and CDR2 SFDVKD. The CDR3 sequence: CATSDPSTGKGHGETQYF. Written as DNA, the CDR3 is TGTGCCACCAGTGACCCTTCAACAGGGAAAGGGCATGGGGAGACCCAGTACTTC.

This clonotype was detected ten times or more. The V gene is TRBV7-2, the J gene TRBJ2-7, with D unresolved. Germline assignment: CDR1 SGHTA and CDR2 FQGNSA. CDR3 length: 13 amino acids. V lost 1 base to trimming and J lost 3 bases, with 7 bases between them. The CDR3, as DNA: TGTGCCAGCAGCTTAGGGTATTACTACGAGCAGTACTTC. As protein: CASSLGYYYEQYF.

This clonotype came up many times. The V call is TRBV6-1, the J call TRBJ2-7, with TRBD2 identical over 10 bases. From germline, CDR1 is MNHNS and CDR2 SASEGT. Trimming at V came to 3 bases and at J to 3 bases, leaving 17 bases not matched to a gene. This CDR3 is built from 19 residues. Here the CDR3 reads CASSDVRLAGVPRGYEQYF. The CDR3 DNA reads TGTGCCAGCAGTGATGTCCGTCTAGCGGGGGTTCCGAGGGGCTACGAGCAGTACTTC.

This clonotype was recorded many times. The J gene is TRBJ1-1, the V gene TRBV12-5; 8 nucleotides agree with TRBD1. V shed 6 bases and J 0 bases; nucleotides not matched to a gene: 15. The CDR3 runs 18 residues. Germline CDR1 reads LGHNT; CDR2 reads FRNRAP. CDR3 DNA: TGTGCTAGTGGACTCATGACAGGGGCGTCCATTATGAACACTGAAGCTTTCTTT. It is translated as CASGLMTGASIMNTEAFF.